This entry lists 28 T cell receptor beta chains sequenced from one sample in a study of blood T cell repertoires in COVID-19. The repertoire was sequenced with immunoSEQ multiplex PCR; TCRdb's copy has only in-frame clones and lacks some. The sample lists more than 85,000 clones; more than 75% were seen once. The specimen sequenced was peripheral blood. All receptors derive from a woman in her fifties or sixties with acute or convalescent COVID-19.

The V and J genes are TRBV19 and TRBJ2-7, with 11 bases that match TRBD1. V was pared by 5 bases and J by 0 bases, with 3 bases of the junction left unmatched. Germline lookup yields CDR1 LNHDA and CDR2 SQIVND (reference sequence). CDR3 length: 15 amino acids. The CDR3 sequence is CASSPGTGGSYEQYF. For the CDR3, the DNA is TGTGCCAGTAGTCCGGGGACAGGGGGCTCCTACGAGCAGTACTTC.

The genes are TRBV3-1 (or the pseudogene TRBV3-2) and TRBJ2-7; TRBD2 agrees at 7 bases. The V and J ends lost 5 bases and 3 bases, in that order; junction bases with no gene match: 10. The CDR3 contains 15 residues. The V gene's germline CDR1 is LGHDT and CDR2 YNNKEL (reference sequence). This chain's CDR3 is CASSGEGGKHYEQYF. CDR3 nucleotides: TGTGCCAGCAGCGGGGAGGGAGGCAAGCACTACGAGCAGTACTTC.

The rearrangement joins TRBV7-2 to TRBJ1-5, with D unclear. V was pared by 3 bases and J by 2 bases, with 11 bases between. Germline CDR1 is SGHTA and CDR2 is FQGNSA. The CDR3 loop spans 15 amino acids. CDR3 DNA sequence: TGTGCCAGCAGCTTTAAGGTGGGAGGCAATCAGCCCCAGCATTTT. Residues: CASSFKVGGNQPQHF. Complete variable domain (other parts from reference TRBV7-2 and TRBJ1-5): GAGVSQSPSNKVTEKGKDVELRCDPISGHTALYWYRQSLGQGLEFLIYFQGNSAPDKSGLPSDRFSAERTGGSVSTLTIQRTQQEDSAVYLCASSFKVGGNQPQHFGDGTRLSIL.

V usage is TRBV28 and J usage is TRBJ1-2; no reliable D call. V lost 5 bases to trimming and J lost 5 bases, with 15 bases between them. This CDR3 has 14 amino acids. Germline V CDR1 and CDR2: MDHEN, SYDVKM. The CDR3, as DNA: TGTGCCAGCAGTCTCCCCGGGTCGTCTTATGGCTACACCTTC. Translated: CASSLPGSSYGYTF.

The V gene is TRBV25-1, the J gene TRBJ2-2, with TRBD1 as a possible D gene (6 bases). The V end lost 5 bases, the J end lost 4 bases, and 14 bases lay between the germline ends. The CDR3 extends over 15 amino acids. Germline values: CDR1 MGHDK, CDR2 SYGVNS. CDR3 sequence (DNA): TGTGCCAGCAGTATGGACAGTAGAGTCACCGGGGAGCTGTTTTTT. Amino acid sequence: CASSMDSRVTGELFF.

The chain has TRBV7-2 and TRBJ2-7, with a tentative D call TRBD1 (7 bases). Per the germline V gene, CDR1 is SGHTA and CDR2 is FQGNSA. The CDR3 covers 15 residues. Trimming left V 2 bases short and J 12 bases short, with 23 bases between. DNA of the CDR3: TGTGCCAGCAGCTTACGGGTTAGCAGGGGGGCGGGACTGTACTTC. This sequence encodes CASSLRVSRGAGLYF.

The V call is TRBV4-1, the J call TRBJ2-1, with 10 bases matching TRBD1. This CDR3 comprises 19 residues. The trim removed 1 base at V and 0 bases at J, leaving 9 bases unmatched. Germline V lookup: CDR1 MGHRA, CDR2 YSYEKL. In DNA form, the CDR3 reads TGCGCCAGCAGCCAAGCGCGACAGGGGGCTCTCCCCTCCTACAATGAGCAGTTCTTC. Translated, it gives CASSQARQGALPSYNEQFF.

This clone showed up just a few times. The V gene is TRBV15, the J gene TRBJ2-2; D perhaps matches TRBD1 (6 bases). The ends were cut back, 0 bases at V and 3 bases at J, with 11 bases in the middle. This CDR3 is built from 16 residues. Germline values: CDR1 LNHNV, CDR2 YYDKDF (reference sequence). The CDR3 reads CATSRDRGGHTGELFF. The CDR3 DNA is TGTGCCACCAGCAGAGATAGAGGGGGTCACACCGGGGAGCTGTTTTTT. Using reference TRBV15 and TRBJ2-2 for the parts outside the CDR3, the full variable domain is DAMVIQNPRYQVTQFGKPVTLSCSQTLNHNVMYWYQQKSSQAPKLLFHYYDKDFNNEADTPDNFQSRRPNTSFCFLDIRSPGLGDTAMYLCATSRDRGGHTGELFFGEGSRLTVL.

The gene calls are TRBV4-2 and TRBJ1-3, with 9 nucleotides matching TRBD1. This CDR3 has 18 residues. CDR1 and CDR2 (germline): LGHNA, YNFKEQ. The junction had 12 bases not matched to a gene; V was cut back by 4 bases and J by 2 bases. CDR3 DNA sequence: TGTGCCAGCAGCCTTTCTGGGGACCGGGACAGGGCTGGAAACACCATATATTTT. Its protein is CASSLSGDRDRAGNTIYF.

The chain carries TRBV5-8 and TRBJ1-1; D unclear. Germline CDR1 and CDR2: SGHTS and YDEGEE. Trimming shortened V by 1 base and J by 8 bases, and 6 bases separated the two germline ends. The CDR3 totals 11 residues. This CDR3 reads CASSLLAEAFF. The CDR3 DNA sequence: TGTGCCAGCAGCTTGCTAGCAGAAGCTTTCTTT.

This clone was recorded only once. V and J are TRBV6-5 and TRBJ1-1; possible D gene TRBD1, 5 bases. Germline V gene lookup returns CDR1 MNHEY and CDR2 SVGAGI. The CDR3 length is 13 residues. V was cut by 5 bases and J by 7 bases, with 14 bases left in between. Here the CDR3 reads CASSNRPGGEAFF. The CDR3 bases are TGTGCCAGCAGTAATAGACCCGGGGGTGAAGCTTTCTTT.

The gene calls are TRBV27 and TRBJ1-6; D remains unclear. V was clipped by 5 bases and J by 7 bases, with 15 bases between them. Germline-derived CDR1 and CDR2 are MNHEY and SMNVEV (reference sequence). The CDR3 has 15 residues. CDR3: CASSRVTGGNSPLHF. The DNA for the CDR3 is TGTGCCAGCAGTCGGGTGACGGGTGGGAATTCACCCCTCCACTTT.

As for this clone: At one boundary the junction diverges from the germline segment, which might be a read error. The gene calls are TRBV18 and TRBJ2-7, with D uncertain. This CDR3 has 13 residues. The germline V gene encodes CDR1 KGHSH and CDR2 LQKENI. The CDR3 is CASSPPSSHEQYF. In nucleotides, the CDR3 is TGTGCCAGCTCACCACCTAGCTCCCACGAGCAGTACTTC.

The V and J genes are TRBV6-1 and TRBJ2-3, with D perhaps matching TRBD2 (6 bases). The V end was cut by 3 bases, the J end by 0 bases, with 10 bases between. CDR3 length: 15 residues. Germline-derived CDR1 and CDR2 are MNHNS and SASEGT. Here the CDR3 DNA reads TGTGCCAGCAGTGACAGGGACTTCAGCACAGATACGCAGTATTTT. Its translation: CASSDRDFSTDTQYF.

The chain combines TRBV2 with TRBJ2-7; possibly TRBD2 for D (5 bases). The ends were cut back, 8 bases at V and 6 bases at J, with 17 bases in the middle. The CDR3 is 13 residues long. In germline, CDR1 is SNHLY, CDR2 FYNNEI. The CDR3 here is CASGTKRETEQYF. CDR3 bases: TGTGCCAGCGGAACTAAAAGGGAGACCGAGCAGTACTTC.

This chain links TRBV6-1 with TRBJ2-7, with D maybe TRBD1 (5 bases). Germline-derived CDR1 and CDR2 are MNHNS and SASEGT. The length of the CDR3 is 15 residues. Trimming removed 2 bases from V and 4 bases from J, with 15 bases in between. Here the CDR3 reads CASSEPGGKGYEQYF. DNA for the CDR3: TGTGCCAGCAGTGAACCGGGTGGGAAGGGGTACGAGCAGTACTTC.

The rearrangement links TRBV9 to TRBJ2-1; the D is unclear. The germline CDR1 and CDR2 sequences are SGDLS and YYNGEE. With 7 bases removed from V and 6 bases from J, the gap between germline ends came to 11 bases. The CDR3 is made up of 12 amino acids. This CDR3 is CASSEPSNEQFF. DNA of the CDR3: TGTGCCAGCTCCGAGCCATCCAATGAGCAGTTCTTC.

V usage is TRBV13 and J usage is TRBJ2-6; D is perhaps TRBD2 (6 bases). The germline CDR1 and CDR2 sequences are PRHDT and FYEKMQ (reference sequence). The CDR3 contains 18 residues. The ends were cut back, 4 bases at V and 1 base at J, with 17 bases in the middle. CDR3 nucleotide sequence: TGTGCCAGCAGCTCCTATCGATCAGGACTATCTGGGGCCAACGTCCTGACTTTC. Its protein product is CASSSYRSGLSGANVLTF.

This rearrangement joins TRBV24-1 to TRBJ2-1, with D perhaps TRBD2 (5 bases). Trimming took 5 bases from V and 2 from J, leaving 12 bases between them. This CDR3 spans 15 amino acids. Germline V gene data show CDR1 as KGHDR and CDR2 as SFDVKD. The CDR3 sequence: CATSASGGAYNEQFF. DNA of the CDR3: TGTGCCACCAGTGCCAGCGGTGGGGCCTACAATGAGCAGTTCTTC.

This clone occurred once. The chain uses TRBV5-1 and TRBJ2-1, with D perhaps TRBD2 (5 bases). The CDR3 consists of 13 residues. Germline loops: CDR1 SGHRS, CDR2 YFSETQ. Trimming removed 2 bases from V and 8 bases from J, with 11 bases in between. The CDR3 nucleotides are TGCGCCAGCAGCTTTTCTTCTAGCTATGAGCAGTTCTTC. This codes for CASSFSSSYEQFF.

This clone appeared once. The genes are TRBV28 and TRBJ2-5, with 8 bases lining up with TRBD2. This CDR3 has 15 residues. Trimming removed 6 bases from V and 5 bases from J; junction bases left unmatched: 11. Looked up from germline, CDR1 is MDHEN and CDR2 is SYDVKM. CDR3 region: CASSSLGRGGETQYF. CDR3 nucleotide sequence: TGTGCCAGCAGCTCCCTCGGGAGGGGGGGGGAGACCCAGTACTTC.

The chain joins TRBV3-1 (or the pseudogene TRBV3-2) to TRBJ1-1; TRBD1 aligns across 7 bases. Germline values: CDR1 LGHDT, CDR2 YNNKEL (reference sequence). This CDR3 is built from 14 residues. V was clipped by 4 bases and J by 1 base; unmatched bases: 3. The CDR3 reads CASSPRTGNTEAFF. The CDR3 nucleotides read TGTGCCAGCAGCCCGCGGACAGGGAACACTGAAGCTTTCTTT.

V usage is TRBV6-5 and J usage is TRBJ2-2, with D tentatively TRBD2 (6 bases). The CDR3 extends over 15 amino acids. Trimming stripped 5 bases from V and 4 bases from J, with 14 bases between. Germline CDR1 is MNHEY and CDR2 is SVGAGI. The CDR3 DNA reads TGTGCCAGCAGTATCTTAGCGGAAGGCACCGGGGAGCTGTTTTTT. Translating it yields CASSILAEGTGELFF.

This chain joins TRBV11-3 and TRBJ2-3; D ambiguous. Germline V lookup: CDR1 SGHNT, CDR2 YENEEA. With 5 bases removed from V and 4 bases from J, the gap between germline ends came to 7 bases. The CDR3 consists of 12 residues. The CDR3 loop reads CASSQNADTQYF. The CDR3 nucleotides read TGTGCCAGCAGCCAGAACGCAGATACGCAGTATTTT.

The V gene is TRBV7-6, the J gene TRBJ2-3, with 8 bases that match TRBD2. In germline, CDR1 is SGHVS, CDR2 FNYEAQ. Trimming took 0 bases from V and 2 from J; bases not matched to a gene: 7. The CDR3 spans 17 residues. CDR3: CASSLARSGGYTDTQYF. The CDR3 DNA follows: TGTGCCAGCAGCTTAGCACGATCGGGGGGGTACACAGATACGCAGTATTTT.

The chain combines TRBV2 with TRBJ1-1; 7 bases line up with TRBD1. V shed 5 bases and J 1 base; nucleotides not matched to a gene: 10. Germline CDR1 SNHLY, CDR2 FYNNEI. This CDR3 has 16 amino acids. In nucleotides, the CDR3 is TGTGCCAGCAGTCGTAGGAGGGGGCTCGGGAACACTGAAGCTTTCTTT. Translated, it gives CASSRRRGLGNTEAFF.

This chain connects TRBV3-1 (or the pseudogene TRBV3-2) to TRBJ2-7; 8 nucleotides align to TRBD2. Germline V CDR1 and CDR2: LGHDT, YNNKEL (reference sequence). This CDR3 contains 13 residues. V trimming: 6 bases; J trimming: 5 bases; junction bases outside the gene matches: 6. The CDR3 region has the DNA TGTGCCAGCAGATCAGCGGGAGACCACGAGCAGTACTTC. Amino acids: CASRSAGDHEQYF.

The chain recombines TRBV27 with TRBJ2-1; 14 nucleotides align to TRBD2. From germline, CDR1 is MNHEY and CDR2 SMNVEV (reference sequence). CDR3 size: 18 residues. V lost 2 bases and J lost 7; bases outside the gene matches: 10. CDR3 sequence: CASSLLHATSGRANEQFF. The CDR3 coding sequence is TGTGCCAGCAGTTTACTCCACGCGACTAGCGGGAGGGCTAATGAGCAGTTCTTC.